This T cell receptor beta chain derives from a study of response to subunit inactivated influenza vaccine. The CDR3 has 14 amino acids. With 5 bases removed from V and 8 bases from J, the gap between germline ends came to 16 bases. CDR1 is SGHAT and CDR2 is FQNNGV in the germline V gene. Study-wide findings and caveats: Authors suggested each seasonal flu vaccination may recruit only limited numbers of new T cells.

Using its own MiXCR run on the RT-PCR reads, TCRdb lists one record per CDR3 protein. The data contain roughly 780,000 distinct CDR3 sequences, about 18% of them singletons. This clonotype was seen a few times. The antigen is undetermined. The source material was PBMCs from blood, sampled 4 to 6 days after vaccination. This TCR came from a man aged 45-65 years who received an inactivated influenza vaccine. V is TRBV11-2 and J is TRBJ2-1, with a possible D match to TRBD2 (5 bases). The CDR3 loop is CASSASGNRYEQFF. The DNA of the CDR3 is TGTGCCAGCAGCGCCTCCGGGAACCGATATGAGCAGTTCTTC. Full variable domain (missing parts from reference TRBV11-2 and TRBJ2-1): EAGVAQSPRYKIIEKRQSVAFWCNPISGHATLYWYQQILGQGPKLLIQFQNNGVVDDSQLPKDRFSAERLKGVDSTLKIQPAKLEDSAVYLCASSASGNRYEQFFGPGTRLTVL.